Presented here are 28 T cell receptor beta chains from one specimen sequenced in a study of beta chain features in type 1 diabetes. Whole-study results and caveats: There was a moderate but significant shortening of TCRB CDR3s in all four CD4+ subsets of Type 1 diabetes patients.

What was sequenced were expressed TCRB transcripts, since all of the isolated RNA had been reverse transcribed. Only in-frame clones appear in the TCRdb table, and some are missing; sequencing was by immunoSEQ multiplex PCR. The repertoire has under 400,000 clones, around 13% of them found once; the top ten carry 0.0095% to 0.011%. Their antigens remain unidentified. Sequenced sample: naive CD4+ T cells from blood. The origin of the receptors is a woman under 30 with type 1 diabetes.

The V and J genes are TRBV7-2 and TRBJ1-1, with 8 bases fitting TRBD1. The V gene end was trimmed by 2 bases and the J gene end by 3 bases; junction bases not matched to a gene: 8. Per the germline V gene, CDR1 is SGHTA and CDR2 is FQGNSA. This CDR3 is built from 16 residues. CDR3 protein: CASSLWATGAHTEAFF. Here the CDR3 DNA reads TGTGCCAGCAGCTTATGGGCGACAGGGGCCCACACTGAAGCTTTCTTT.

The chain combines TRBV19 with TRBJ2-1; 7 bases align to TRBD2. The ends lost 1 base at V and 7 bases at J; junction bases unmatched: 7. The CDR3 runs to 15 residues. Per germline, CDR1 LNHDA and CDR2 SQIVND (reference sequence). The CDR3 spells CASSIAGGLRNEQFF. The CDR3 DNA sequence: TGTGCCAGTAGTATAGCGGGAGGCCTTAGGAATGAGCAGTTCTTC.

The V gene is TRBV7-2, the J gene TRBJ2-7, with 9 bases aligning to TRBD2. In germline, CDR1 is SGHTA, CDR2 FQGNSA. The V segment lost 7 bases and the J segment 2 bases; nucleotides outside the gene matches: 9. This CDR3 has 15 amino acids. CDR3 protein: CASTMWRGGPYEQYF. The CDR3 DNA follows: TGTGCCAGCACCATGTGGCGGGGGGGACCCTACGAGCAGTACTTC.

This clone occurred a few times. The V gene is TRBV29-1, the J gene TRBJ2-2; D remains ambiguous. This CDR3 region has 11 residues. V lost 7 bases and J lost 6, with 9 bases in between. Per the germline V gene, CDR1 is SQVTM and CDR2 is ANQGSEA. CDR3 sequence reads: CSGQVSGELFF. CDR3 bases: TGCAGCGGTCAGGTTTCCGGGGAGCTGTTTTTT.

The chain carries TRBV11-2 and TRBJ1-1, with TRBD1 matching over 9 bases. This CDR3 comprises 14 residues. CDR1 SGHAT and CDR2 FQNNGV come from the germline V gene. The V segment lost 5 bases and the J segment 5 bases; nucleotides outside the gene matches: 6. The DNA of the CDR3 is TGTGCCAGCAGCGTACAGGGGGCGCGTACTGAAGCTTTCTTT. This gives the protein CASSVQGARTEAFF.

This clone was found a few times. The rearrangement uses TRBV6-5 and TRBJ2-1; 7 nucleotides line up with TRBD2. After removal of 1 base from V and 8 bases from J, the junction contained 5 bases not matched to a gene. CDR1 is MNHEY, CDR2 SVGAGI, per germline. This CDR3 spans 14 amino acids. CDR3 in DNA: TGTGCCAGCAGTTACTTCGGCGGGAGCTATGAGCAGTTCTTC. Translating gives CASSYFGGSYEQFF.

The chain links TRBV30 to TRBJ2-1, with 13 positions matching TRBD2. The CDR3 has 18 amino acids. V lost 0 bases, J lost 5 bases, and 10 bases stayed unmatched. Germline CDR1 and CDR2: GTSNPN and SVGIG (reference sequence). CDR3 residues: CAWSVQRTSGRTNNEQFF. The CDR3 nucleotides read TGTGCCTGGAGTGTACAAAGGACTAGCGGGAGAACGAACAATGAGCAGTTCTTC.

The genes are TRBV9 and TRBJ2-7, with TRBD2 matching over 8 bases. The CDR3 totals 15 residues. With 2 bases clipped from V and 0 bases from J, the junction kept 4 bases outside the gene matches. Germline-derived CDR1 and CDR2 are SGDLS and YYNGEE. The CDR3 spells CASSVTSGTSYEQYF. In DNA, the CDR3 is TGTGCCAGCAGCGTCACTAGCGGAACCTCCTACGAGCAGTACTTC.

This clone turned up a few times. The chain links TRBV6-5 to TRBJ1-1, with D possibly TRBD1 on 5 matching bases. The germline CDR1 and CDR2 sequences are MNHEY and SVGAGI. The V and J ends lost 8 bases and 1 base respectively, with 11 bases between them. The CDR3 is made up of 13 amino acids. Here the CDR3 DNA reads TGTGCCAGCGGGGCCAGGAGGAACACTGAAGCTTTCTTT. It specifies CASGARRNTEAFF.

The chain is built from TRBV18 and TRBJ1-1; D possibly corresponds to TRBD1 (6 bases). Trimming left V 4 bases short and J 0 bases short, with 6 bases between. CDR1 is KGHSH and CDR2 is LQKENI in the germline V gene. CDR3 length: 13 residues. CDR3 amino acids: CASSRQVNTEAFF. The CDR3 bases are TGTGCCAGCTCACGACAGGTGAACACTGAAGCTTTCTTT.

This chain links TRBV11-3 with TRBJ1-1, with D tentatively TRBD1 (6 bases). Germline V CDR1 and CDR2: SGHNT, YENEEA. This CDR3 is 15 amino acids long. Trimming stripped 5 bases from V and 1 base from J, with 14 bases between. The CDR3 reads CASSTGTSSNTEAFF. The CDR3 DNA reads TGTGCCAGCAGCACAGGGACATCCTCGAACACTGAAGCTTTCTTT.

This rearrangement joins TRBV27 to TRBJ2-3, with D perhaps matching TRBD1 (5 bases). CDR1 and CDR2 (germline): MNHEY, SMNVEV (reference sequence). Trimming removed 3 bases at V and 1 base at J, with 8 bases between. This CDR3 is built from 14 residues. Here the CDR3 reads CASSLEQGTDTQYF. The CDR3 coding sequence is TGTGCCAGCAGTTTGGAACAGGGCACAGATACGCAGTATTTT.

This clone was seen more than once but under ten times. The CDR3 nucleotides are TGTGCCAGCAGTTCCCCCCAGGGGGCTGGGGAGACCCAGTACTTC. Its translation is CASSSPQGAGETQYF. The gene calls are TRBV28 and TRBJ2-5; 8 nucleotides line up with TRBD1. J lost 5 bases, V lost 4 bases, and 9 bases had no gene match. The CDR3 extends over 15 amino acids. Per the germline V gene, CDR1 is MDHEN and CDR2 is SYDVKM.

The rearrangement uses TRBV25-1 and TRBJ1-2; the D gene is possibly TRBD1 (5 bases). Trimming removed 11 bases at V and 7 bases at J, with 20 bases between. The CDR3 sequence is 13 residues long. Germline V gives CDR1 MGHDK, CDR2 SYGVNS. CDR3 in amino acids: CASQGRGLTGYTF. The DNA of the CDR3 is TGTGCCTCACAAGGGAGGGGTCTAACTGGCTACACCTTC.

The chain recombines TRBV6-5 with TRBJ1-1, with no clear D. Between the trimmed V and J ends, which lost 2 bases and 1 base, there was a span of 2 bases. Germline V gives CDR1 MNHEY, CDR2 SVGAGI. The CDR3 runs 12 residues. The CDR3 bases are TGTGCCAGCAGTTACCAGAACACTGAAGCTTTCTTT. Amino acid sequence: CASSYQNTEAFF.

This clone was seen a few times. The chain is built from TRBV4-3 and TRBJ1-2; D is unclear. V lost 0 bases, J lost 4 bases, and 12 bases lay in between. This CDR3 is 15 amino acids long. CDR1 is LGHNA and CDR2 is YSLEER in the germline V gene. The CDR3 loop is CASSQEHRQPYGYTF. For the CDR3, the DNA is TGCGCCAGCAGCCAAGAGCACAGACAACCCTATGGCTACACCTTC.

There are a few counts of this clone. The chain links TRBV2 to TRBJ1-2; 10 positions match TRBD1. Germline V CDR1 and CDR2: SNHLY, FYNNEI. V lost 6 bases to trimming and J lost 7 bases; unmatched junction nucleotides: 5. The CDR3 extends over 13 amino acids. CDR3 in DNA: TGTGCCAGCAGCGACAGGGGGCCGGGTGGCTACACCTTC. This encodes CASSDRGPGGYTF.

This clone was counted a few times. J is TRBJ2-3 and V is TRBV6-6; D gene uncertain. Germline CDR1 is MNHNY and CDR2 is SVGAGI (reference sequence). The CDR3 sequence is 14 residues long. Trimming removed 8 bases from V and 0 bases from J, with 12 bases in between. Here the CDR3 DNA reads TGTGCCAGCCATAATGAGACTAGCACAGATACGCAGTATTTT. Amino acids: CASHNETSTDTQYF.

V usage is TRBV9 and J usage is TRBJ2-1; 9 bases are a match to TRBD1. The CDR3 loop spans 15 amino acids. With V trimmed by 0 bases and J by 9 bases, 7 bases remained unmatched. Germline V CDR1 and CDR2: SGDLS, YYNGEE. The CDR3: CASSVGGQGFGEQFF. The CDR3 DNA sequence: TGTGCCAGCAGCGTAGGGGGACAGGGCTTCGGTGAGCAGTTCTTC.

The genes are TRBV2 and TRBJ2-7, with 12 bases fitting TRBD2. J was trimmed by 4 bases and V by 0 bases; bases with no gene match: 13. The V gene's germline CDR1 is SNHLY and CDR2 FYNNEI. The CDR3 is 19 residues long. The chain's CDR3 is CASSEALGLAGGPWYEQYF. The CDR3 coding sequence is TGTGCCAGCAGTGAAGCGCTTGGGCTAGCGGGAGGGCCCTGGTACGAGCAGTACTTC.

The chain has TRBV4-2 and TRBJ2-5; 14 nucleotides match TRBD2. V was pared by 3 bases and J by 4 bases, with 4 bases of the junction left unmatched. In germline, CDR1 is LGHNA, CDR2 YNFKEQ. The CDR3 is 16 amino acids. CDR3 in DNA: TGTGCCAGCAGCCAGGGACTAGCGGGAGATGTAGAGACCCAGTACTTC. Its translation: CASSQGLAGDVETQYF.

The chain is built from TRBV25-1 and TRBJ1-4; tentative D call: TRBD1 (6 bases). Trimming stripped 4 bases from V and 7 bases from J, with 13 bases between. Germline-derived CDR1 and CDR2 are MGHDK and SYGVNS. This CDR3 comprises 14 residues. The CDR3 sequence is CASSANRVTEKLFF. DNA of the CDR3: TGTGCCAGCAGTGCGAACAGGGTAACTGAAAAACTGTTTTTT.

V is TRBV18 and J is TRBJ2-5; TRBD2 might be the D (5 bases). V lost 3 bases and J lost 2, with 10 bases in between. The germline CDR1 and CDR2 sequences are KGHSH and LQKENI. CDR3 length: 14 amino acids. CDR3 sequence: CASSPQEAQETQYF. DNA for the CDR3: TGTGCCAGCTCACCGCAGGAGGCTCAAGAGACCCAGTACTTC.

This clone occurred once. The chain recombines TRBV7-2 with TRBJ1-1; the D gene is possibly TRBD1 (6 bases). Per the germline V gene, CDR1 is SGHTA and CDR2 is FQGNSA. V was cut by 5 bases and J by 5 bases, with 15 bases left in between. CDR3 length: 14 amino acids. CDR3 residues: CASSANRDKTEAFF. DNA for the CDR3: TGTGCCAGCAGCGCCAACCGGGACAAAACTGAAGCTTTCTTT.

The CDR3 loop is CASSLSGTKQYF. CDR3 sequence (DNA): TGTGCCAGCAGTTTATCCGGGACTAAGCAGTATTTT. This chain connects TRBV28 to TRBJ2-3; 7 bases align to TRBD2. Germline CDR1 and CDR2: MDHEN and SYDVKM. V shed 1 base, J shed 11 bases, and the junction held 3 bases outside the gene matches. The CDR3 covers 12 residues.

The rearrangement uses TRBV18 and TRBJ2-7; the D is unclear. There are 14 residues in the CDR3. Trimming cost V 3 bases and J 0 bases, with 9 bases left between them. The germline CDR1 and CDR2 sequences are KGHSH and LQKENI. This CDR3 is CASSPLVGSYEQYF. The CDR3 DNA is TGTGCCAGCTCACCTCTAGTTGGCTCCTACGAGCAGTACTTC.

This clone was counted between two and nine times. The chain couples TRBV5-1 to TRBJ1-2, with 10 bases fitting TRBD1. The V segment lost 4 bases and the J segment 5 bases; nucleotides outside the gene matches: 5. CDR3 length: 14 amino acids. Germline loops: CDR1 SGHRS, CDR2 YFSETQ. The CDR3 nucleotides are TGCGCCAGCAGCGGGACAGGGGATAGGTATGGCTACACCTTC. As protein: CASSGTGDRYGYTF.

The chain uses TRBV10-3 and TRBJ2-3; TRBD2 matches 8 bases. This CDR3 has 14 amino acids. Per germline, CDR1 ENHRY and CDR2 SYGVKD. J was trimmed by 6 bases and V by 6 bases; bases with no gene match: 8. The chain's CDR3 is CAIRAGTSMDTQYF. The CDR3 DNA reads TGTGCCATCAGAGCCGGGACTAGTATGGATACGCAGTATTTT.